Listed here are 19 T cell receptor beta chains from one sample, sequenced in a study of a mutant IDH1 vaccine in newly diagnosed glioma. Regarding time point: baseline, week 1 (first vaccination visit). Described treatment: pre-vaccination baseline after standard-of-care therapy. Using immunoSEQ multiplex PCR, the repertoire was profiled, and TCRdb retains in-frame clones only, with some absent. Of tens of thousands of clones listed, roughly 87% are singletons. The sequences come from PBMCs, collected from a glioma patient treated with radiotherapy, temozolomide or both. These receptors came from a man aged 35-49 years with glioma. Some clones in this sample may be carry-over from other donors' samples.

The chain has TRBV19 and TRBJ2-1, with unresolved D. Trimming stripped 9 bases from V and 0 bases from J, with 12 bases between. This CDR3 has 14 amino acids. Germline V lookup: CDR1 LNHDA, CDR2 SQIVND (reference sequence). The CDR3 DNA reads TGTGCCAGCTCTCCACAAAGCTCCTACAATGAGCAGTTCTTC. Protein: CASSPQSSYNEQFF.

V gene TRBV5-6 combines with J gene TRBJ1-2; D is undetermined. Per the germline V gene, CDR1 is SGHDT and CDR2 is YYEEEE. This CDR3 comprises 14 residues. Trimming removed 0 bases at V and 1 base at J, with 7 bases between. The CDR3 here is CASSLGRFNYGYTF. In DNA form, the CDR3 reads TGTGCCAGCAGCTTGGGTCGATTTAACTATGGCTACACCTTC.

The chain carries TRBV7-2 and TRBJ2-1; D ambiguous. Germline loops: CDR1 SGHTA, CDR2 FQGNSA. V was pared by 3 bases and J by 0 bases, with 3 bases between. This CDR3 has 13 residues. This CDR3 is CASSFSSYNEQFF. The CDR3 nucleotides are TGTGCCAGCAGCTTTAGCTCCTACAATGAGCAGTTCTTC.

The chain combines TRBV2 with TRBJ2-3; TRBD2 matches 14 bases. CDR1 is SNHLY, CDR2 FYNNEI, per germline. With 8 bases clipped from V and 5 bases from J, the junction kept 9 bases outside the gene matches. This CDR3 spans 16 amino acids. CDR3 nucleotide sequence: TGTGCCAGCTACACCCCGGGACTAGCGGGGGTAGATACGCAGTATTTT. As protein: CASYTPGLAGVDTQYF.

The V call is TRBV6-5, the J call TRBJ2-7; the D gene is possibly TRBD2 (7 bases). V lost 6 bases and J lost 0, with 12 bases in between. The germline CDR1 and CDR2 sequences are MNHEY and SVGAGI. The CDR3 runs 14 residues. For the CDR3, the DNA is TGTGCCAGCAGGGGGGGGCAGACCTCCTACGAGCAGTACTTC. Translating gives CASRGGQTSYEQYF.

The genes are TRBV29-1 and TRBJ2-5; D is unclear. V lost 2 bases and J lost 1, with 8 bases in between. Germline lookup yields CDR1 SQVTM and CDR2 ANQGSEA. CDR3 length: 13 amino acids. The CDR3, as DNA: TGCAGCGTTGAAACCCATTTCCAAGAGACCCAGTACTTC. It yields the protein CSVETHFQETQYF.

V gene TRBV30 combines with J gene TRBJ1-6; no clear D. V lost 1 base and J lost 4, with 5 bases in between. The CDR3 runs to 13 residues. Looked up from germline, CDR1 is GTSNPN and CDR2 is SVGIG (reference sequence). The CDR3 region has the DNA TGTGCCTGGAGTGAACAGTATAATTCACCCCTCCACTTT. Its protein product is CAWSEQYNSPLHF.

With respect to this clone: The sample has other DNA sequences that encode this CDR3 too. This chain connects TRBV30 to TRBJ1-4, with 8 bases that match TRBD1. Germline V CDR1 and CDR2: GTSNPN, SVGIG (reference sequence). CDR3 length: 15 amino acids. J lost 7 bases, V lost 0 bases, and 7 bases had no gene match. Here the CDR3 reads CAWSVQGQGAEKLFF. Written as DNA, the CDR3 is TGTGCCTGGAGTGTACAGGGCCAGGGGGCTGAAAAACTGTTTTTT.

This clone has just one count. This chain connects TRBV6-1 to TRBJ2-5; D gene ambiguous. Germline loops: CDR1 MNHNS, CDR2 SASEGT. This CDR3 spans 15 amino acids. V was pared by 2 bases and J by 4 bases, with 14 bases between. The CDR3, as DNA: TGTGCCAGCAGTGAATTTTCAGCAAAGGGAGAGACCCAGTACTTC. Its protein product is CASSEFSAKGETQYF.

This clone came up a few times. The chain joins TRBV6-5 to TRBJ1-2, with D perhaps TRBD1 (6 bases). Trimming took 6 bases from V and 4 from J, leaving 12 bases between them. This CDR3 region has 13 residues. In germline, CDR1 is MNHEY, CDR2 SVGAGI. In DNA, the CDR3 is TGTGCCAGCAGGCCGACAGGTGGCTATGGCTACACCTTC. Amino acids: CASRPTGGYGYTF.

V usage is TRBV30 and J usage is TRBJ1-1; 7 bases line up with TRBD1. Germline CDR1 and CDR2: GTSNPN and SVGIG (reference sequence). The length of the CDR3 is 15 residues. The V and J ends lost 0 bases and 6 bases, in that order; junction bases with no gene match: 10. This CDR3 reads CAWSVLEGAAAEAFF. CDR3 sequence (DNA): TGTGCCTGGAGTGTACTAGAGGGGGCGGCCGCTGAAGCTTTCTTT.

The rearrangement uses TRBV21-1 and TRBJ2-1. TRBV21-1 is recorded as a pseudogene. There are 17 residues in the CDR3. CDR3 sequence (DNA): TGTGCCAGCAGCAAAGGAGGCCGGGGCAGCTCCTACAATGAGCAGTTCTTC. Its protein product is CASSKGGRGSSYNEQFF.

The chain joins TRBV27 to TRBJ2-7; 9 nucleotides agree with TRBD1. CDR3 length equals 13 residues. Trimming removed 3 bases from V and 6 bases from J; junction bases left unmatched: 3. Germline V gene sequence: CDR1 MNHEY, CDR2 SMNVEV (reference sequence). CDR3 DNA sequence: TGTGCCAGCAGTTTCCGGACAGGGGCCGAGCAGTACTTC. It yields the protein CASSFRTGAEQYF.

V gene TRBV30 combines with J gene TRBJ2-1; 10 bases fit TRBD2. Germline V gene sequence: CDR1 GTSNPN, CDR2 SVGIG (reference sequence). Germline trimming cut 3 bases from V and 9 bases from J; bases unmatched to any gene: 5. This CDR3 region has 13 residues. The CDR3 loop is CAWRAGGLGEQFF. CDR3 DNA sequence: TGTGCCTGGAGAGCGGGGGGGCTGGGTGAGCAGTTCTTC.

The V call is TRBV19, the J call TRBJ2-2; TRBD1 matches 10 bases. J gave up 8 bases and V 5 bases, and 2 bases lay outside the gene matches. The CDR3 runs to 13 residues. The germline CDR1 and CDR2 sequences are LNHDA and SQIVND (reference sequence). CDR3 sequence (DNA): TGTGCCAGTAGTGGGACAGGGGTGGGGGAGCTGTTTTTT. This translates into CASSGTGVGELFF.

The chain employs TRBV7-9 and TRBJ1-3, with D hard to call. The germline V gene has CDR1 SEHNR and CDR2 FQNEAQ (reference sequence). With 2 bases removed from V and 0 bases from J, the gap between germline ends came to 8 bases. This CDR3 is built from 15 residues. The CDR3 nucleotides read TGTGCCAGCAGCTTACGCGGGATCTCTGGAAACACCATATATTTT. Translation: CASSLRGISGNTIYF. The full variable domain, its missing parts supplied by reference TRBV7-9 and TRBJ1-3, is DTGVSQNPRHKITKRGQNVTFRCDPISEHNRLYWYRQTLGQGPEFLTYFQNEAQLEKSRLLSDRFSAERPKGSFSTLEIQRTEQGDSAMYLCASSLRGISGNTIYFGEGSWLTVV.

In its sample, this clone was seen a few times. The chain combines TRBV4-2 with TRBJ1-2, with D perhaps TRBD1 (6 bases). The CDR3 extends over 14 amino acids. V shed 8 bases and J shed 6 bases, with 19 bases lying between them. Looked up from germline, CDR1 is LGHNA and CDR2 is YNFKEQ. The CDR3 here is CASRTFGQGHGYTF. In DNA, the CDR3 is TGTGCCAGCCGTACCTTCGGGCAGGGGCATGGCTACACCTTC.

The chain carries TRBV6-6 and TRBJ1-1; the D is unclear. Per the germline V gene, CDR1 is MNHNY and CDR2 is SVGAGI (reference sequence). The CDR3 contains 14 residues. The germline V and J ends were trimmed by 2 bases and 5 bases, with 12 bases remaining between them. The CDR3 sequence: CASSYGVVGTEAFF. The CDR3 DNA reads TGTGCCAGCAGTTACGGGGTGGTGGGGACTGAAGCTTTCTTT.

The V gene is TRBV29-1, the J gene TRBJ1-2; D is unclear. CDR3 length equals 14 residues. Trimming removed 6 bases from V and 7 bases from J, with 21 bases in between. Germline loops: CDR1 SQVTM, CDR2 ANQGSEA. The CDR3 DNA follows: TGCAGCGTAGAGGTTGGTGCCCCCTACTCTGGCTACACCTTC. Its translation is CSVEVGAPYSGYTF.